Presented here are 25 T cell receptor beta chains from one specimen sequenced in a study of T cell repertoires in cytomegalovirus infection. One entry per CDR3 protein, called by TCRdb with MiXCR from the reads. Seen here are 210,000 or so distinct CDR3 sequences, roughly 6.5% observed once, and the top ten hold around 6.5%. The specimen sequenced was PBMCs. The receptors shown here come from a human donor in good health (CMV status not recorded). Some clones in this sample may be carry-over from other donors' samples.

This clonotype showed up many times. This chain uses TRBV20-1 with TRBJ2-5, with D possibly called TRBD1 or TRBD2 (6 bases each). Per germline, CDR1 DFQATT and CDR2 SNEGSKA (reference sequence). V lost 3 bases and J lost 5, with 16 bases in between. The length of the CDR3 is 14 residues. The CDR3 here is CSARTPRGLETQYF. CDR3 in DNA: TGCAGTGCTAGGACTCCCCGGGGGCTGGAGACCCAGTACTTC.

Many counts were recorded for this clonotype. V usage is TRBV10-3 and J usage is TRBJ1-2; possible D gene TRBD1, 6 bases. The CDR3 sequence is 13 residues long. With 10 bases removed from V and 2 bases from J, the gap between germline ends came to 14 bases. Germline V gene sequence: CDR1 ENHRY, CDR2 SYGVKD. This CDR3 is CATTGQSNYGYTF. The DNA of the CDR3 is TGTGCCACCACCGGACAGTCCAACTATGGCTACACCTTC.

At least ten counts were recorded for this clonotype. The V gene is TRBV7-2, the J gene TRBJ2-1; 14 nucleotides agree with TRBD2. The J segment lost 4 bases and the V segment lost 0 bases, leaving 5 bases of the junction unmatched. In germline, CDR1 is SGHTA, CDR2 FQGNSA. CDR3 size: 18 residues. The CDR3 coding sequence is TGTGCCAGCAGCTTAGCCGGGACTAGCGGGGGAAAGTACAATGAGCAGTTCTTC. Its protein is CASSLAGTSGGKYNEQFF.

This clonotype was observed at least ten times. This chain uses TRBV7-2 with TRBJ2-2; D gene unclear. The V and J ends lost 4 bases and 4 bases respectively, with 16 bases between them. Germline V gene lookup returns CDR1 SGHTA and CDR2 FQGNSA. The CDR3 runs to 16 residues. The CDR3 here is CASSSPRTRATGELFF. In nucleotides, the CDR3 is TGTGCCAGCAGCTCCCCACGGACCCGCGCCACCGGGGAGCTGTTTTTT.

This clonotype was found many times. CDR3 coding DNA: TGTGCCAGCAGACCATTGACCCCCCGCGGCTACACCTTC. Amino acids: CASRPLTPRGYTF. The chain is built from TRBV6-2 or TRBV6-3 and TRBJ1-2; D not resolved. Deletions cut 6 bases from V and 8 bases from J, with 16 bases between. From germline, CDR1 is MNHEY and CDR2 SVGEGT. The length of the CDR3 is 13 residues.

Many counts were recorded for this clonotype. This chain links TRBV29-1 with TRBJ1-1; no reliable D call. CDR3 length: 9 amino acids. Germline V gives CDR1 SQVTM, CDR2 ANQGSEA. The germline V and J ends were trimmed by 3 bases and 10 bases, with 6 bases remaining between them. CDR3: CSVDWGAFF. The CDR3 bases are TGCAGCGTTGATTGGGGAGCTTTCTTT.

This clonotype was seen repeatedly, ten times or more. CDR3 sequence (DNA): TGTGCCAGCAGCCAAGACGGGACAGGGAAAGGCTACACCTTC. This sequence encodes CASSQDGTGKGYTF. The chain couples TRBV4-2 to TRBJ1-2; TRBD1 matches at 9 bases. The CDR3 contains 14 residues. Germline CDR1 and CDR2: LGHNA and YNFKEQ. Trimming cost V 0 bases and J 8 bases; bases outside gene matches: 4.

This clonotype was seen repeatedly, ten times or more. V and J are TRBV4-2 and TRBJ2-7; 9 nucleotides match TRBD1. Germline loops: CDR1 LGHNA, CDR2 YNFKEQ. Trimming removed 3 bases from V and 5 bases from J; junction bases left unmatched: 5. This CDR3 comprises 14 residues. The CDR3 region has the DNA TGTGCCAGCAGCCAGGAAGACAGGGGGAACGAGCAGTACTTC. Its protein is CASSQEDRGNEQYF.

This clonotype was counted ten times or more. J is TRBJ2-3 and V is TRBV6-2 or TRBV6-3, with a tentative D call TRBD2 (7 bases). The CDR3 is made up of 19 amino acids. With 5 bases removed from V and 0 bases from J, the gap between germline ends came to 24 bases. Germline values: CDR1 MNHEY, CDR2 SVGEGT. The CDR3 reads CASSPGRGGARLSTDTQYF. CDR3 sequence (DNA): TGTGCCAGCAGTCCCGGGCGAGGGGGGGCCCGTTTAAGCACAGATACGCAGTATTTT.

This clonotype has ten or more counts. The chain joins TRBV12-3 or TRBV12-4 to TRBJ2-1; the D gene could be TRBD1 or TRBD2 (5 bases each). V shed 3 bases and J shed 5 bases, with 20 bases lying between them. This CDR3 contains 17 residues. The CDR3 here is CASSLGPLGTTHNEQFF. The CDR3, as DNA: TGTGCCAGCAGTTTGGGACCACTCGGGACGACGCACAATGAGCAGTTCTTC.

This clonotype has a count of ten or more. This rearrangement joins TRBV20-1 to TRBJ2-5; D gene ambiguous. CDR1 and CDR2 from the germline V gene are DFQATT and SNEGSKA (reference sequence). V lost 3 bases to trimming and J lost 7 bases, with 9 bases between them. This CDR3 spans 11 amino acids. The CDR3 nucleotides are TGCAGTGCTAGTTTTCGAGGGACCCAGTACTTC. This translates into CSASFRGTQYF.

This clonotype was counted at least ten times. The chain uses TRBV7-2 and TRBJ1-5, with 7 nucleotides matching TRBD1. V lost 2 bases, J lost 3 bases, and 4 bases stayed unmatched. Germline assignment: CDR1 SGHTA and CDR2 FQGNSA. The CDR3 sequence is 15 residues long. CDR3 DNA: TGTGCCAGCAGCTTAAATAAGGGGGCCAATCAGCCCCAGCATTTT. It translates to CASSLNKGANQPQHF.

This clonotype was seen ten or more times. The chain uses TRBV6-2 or TRBV6-3 and TRBJ2-1; weak D call: TRBD2 (6 bases). The CDR3 consists of 16 residues. From germline, CDR1 is MNHEY and CDR2 SVGEGT. Trimming removed 2 bases at V and 0 bases at J, with 11 bases between. CDR3 DNA: TGTGCCAGCAGTTACGCGGGACCGAGCTCCTACAATGAGCAGTTCTTC. Translating gives CASSYAGPSSYNEQFF.

This clonotype occurred many times. The CDR3 reads CASSSPGRSYGYTF. In DNA form, the CDR3 reads TGTGCCAGCAGCTCTCCGGGACGCAGCTATGGCTACACCTTC. The chain uses TRBV7-2 and TRBJ1-2; D is perhaps TRBD1 (5 bases). From germline, CDR1 is SGHTA and CDR2 FQGNSA. Between the trimmed V and J ends, which lost 4 bases and 4 bases, there was a span of 13 bases. This CDR3 has 14 residues. Full variable domain (outside the CDR3, taken from reference TRBV7-2 and TRBJ1-2): GAGVSQSPSNKVTEKGKDVELRCDPISGHTALYWYRQSLGQGLEFLIYFQGNSAPDKSGLPSDRFSAERTGGSVSTLTIQRTQQEDSAVYLCASSSPGRSYGYTFGSGTRLTVV.

The chain uses TRBV19 and TRBJ2-7; 9 nucleotides match TRBD1. J was trimmed by 5 bases and V by 5 bases; bases with no gene match: 10. The CDR3 runs to 15 residues. Germline-derived CDR1 and CDR2 are LNHDA and SQIVND (reference sequence). The CDR3 protein is CASSVWEQGADEQYF. DNA for the CDR3: TGTGCCAGTAGTGTTTGGGAACAGGGGGCCGACGAGCAGTACTTC.

A few counts support this clonotype. The chain employs TRBV30 and TRBJ1-1; a weak D match, TRBD1 (5 bases). Trimming left V 2 bases short and J 8 bases short, with 9 bases between. The V gene's germline CDR1 is GTSNPN and CDR2 SVGIG (reference sequence). The CDR3 runs 11 residues. The CDR3 spells CAWSFDREAFF. The DNA of the CDR3 is TGTGCCTGGAGTTTCGACAGAGAAGCTTTCTTT.

This clonotype was counted between two and nine times. The chain has TRBV20-1 and TRBJ1-1; tentatively, D is TRBD1 (5 bases). Germline assignment: CDR1 DFQATT and CDR2 SNEGSKA (reference sequence). The CDR3 runs 13 residues. V lost 6 bases and J 7 bases, leaving 18 bases between the germline ends. CDR3 nucleotides: TGCAGTGCGCCGGACGACAGTAGAAATGAAGCTTTCTTT. Translation: CSAPDDSRNEAFF.

This clonotype was recorded at least ten times. CDR3 in amino acids: CSARDSGEFKYNEQFF. The CDR3, as DNA: TGCAGTGCTAGAGATAGCGGTGAATTCAAGTACAATGAGCAGTTCTTC. The V call is TRBV20-1, the J call TRBJ2-1; tentative D call: TRBD2 (6 bases). The CDR3 is 16 residues long. V was trimmed by 0 bases and J by 4 bases, leaving 16 bases between them. From germline, CDR1 is DFQATT and CDR2 SNEGSKA (reference sequence).

This clonotype was observed many times. The chain has TRBV20-1 and TRBJ2-2; D is ambiguous. V gave up 2 bases and J gave up 3 bases, with 16 bases separating them. This CDR3 is built from 16 residues. Germline-derived CDR1 and CDR2 are DFQATT and SNEGSKA (reference sequence). CDR3 sequence (DNA): TGCAGTGCTAGACGCGTCGTCGGGCTAGACACCGGGGAGCTGTTTTTT. This gives the protein CSARRVVGLDTGELFF.

There are many counts of this clonotype. The chain has TRBV27 and TRBJ2-1, with D perhaps given as TRBD1 or TRBD2 (5 bases each). The CDR3 has 14 amino acids. V was cut by 2 bases and J by 3 bases, with 8 bases left in between. Germline assignment: CDR1 MNHEY and CDR2 SMNVEV (reference sequence). The CDR3 DNA reads as TGTGCCAGCAGTTTAGGGGACCACTACAATGAGCAGTTCTTC. Translated, it gives CASSLGDHYNEQFF.

This clonotype was counted between two and nine times. The chain carries TRBV7-9 and TRBJ1-2; 8 nucleotides match TRBD1. The length of the CDR3 is 15 residues. Germline V lookup: CDR1 SEHNR, CDR2 FQNEAQ (reference sequence). V lost 5 bases, J lost 1 base, and 6 bases stayed unmatched. In DNA form, the CDR3 reads TGTGCCAGCAGCGAGACAGGGGAGCATAACTATGGCTACACCTTC. Amino acid sequence: CASSETGEHNYGYTF. Full variable domain (rest looked up from reference TRBV7-9 and TRBJ1-2): DTGVSQNPRHKITKRGQNVTFRCDPISEHNRLYWYRQTLGQGPEFLTYFQNEAQLEKSRLLSDRFSAERPKGSFSTLEIQRTEQGDSAMYLCASSETGEHNYGYTFGSGTRLTVV.

This clonotype was detected many times. The genes are TRBV4-1 and TRBJ1-5, with TRBD1 matching 10 bases. Unmatched junction bases numbered 4, after V lost 0 bases and J lost 2 bases. Germline lookup yields CDR1 MGHRA and CDR2 YSYEKL. The CDR3 has 17 amino acids. The chain's CDR3 is CASSQDGGTGGNQPQHF. DNA for the CDR3: TGCGCCAGCAGCCAAGATGGAGGGACAGGGGGCAATCAGCCCCAGCATTTT.

A word on this clonotype: This may be a read error, as it is one base from a much larger clone. The rearrangement joins TRBV6-2 or TRBV6-3 to TRBJ2-1; D call uncertain. The germline V and J ends were trimmed by 7 bases and 3 bases, with 19 bases remaining between them. The CDR3 length is 16 residues. Germline V gives CDR1 MNHEY, CDR2 SVGEGT. DNA of the CDR3: TGTGCCAGCACTAAAAAGGAATTGTCGGTCTACAATGAGCAGTTCTTC. Its protein product is CASTKKELSVYNEQFF.

At least ten counts were recorded for this clonotype. CDR3 DNA sequence: TGTGCCAGCAGCTCGACGGCCGCCCTCACAGATACGCAGTATTTT. Translating gives CASSSTAALTDTQYF. The V gene is TRBV7-9, the J gene TRBJ2-3, with D uncertain. V lost 4 bases and J lost 2, with 13 bases in between. The germline V gene encodes CDR1 SEHNR and CDR2 FQNEAQ (reference sequence). The CDR3 is made up of 15 amino acids. Full variable domain (remainder filled in from reference TRBV7-9 and TRBJ2-3): DTGVSQNPRHKITKRGQNVTFRCDPISEHNRLYWYRQTLGQGPEFLTYFQNEAQLEKSRLLSDRFSAERPKGSFSTLEIQRTEQGDSAMYLCASSSTAALTDTQYFGPGTRLTVL.

In its sample, this clonotype was seen many times. This sequence joins TRBV10-3 and TRBJ2-2, with TRBD2 matching over 8 bases. V gave up 11 bases and J gave up 6 bases; unmatched junction bases: 8. CDR1 ENHRY and CDR2 SYGVKD come from the germline V gene. This CDR3 has 13 amino acids. CDR3 residues: CAAGGRGPGELFF. CDR3 nucleotides: TGTGCCGCGGGGGGCAGGGGTCCCGGGGAGCTGTTTTTT.